Following are 18 T cell receptor beta chains from one sample sequenced in a study of human T cells and chemical hapten exposure. TCRdb fed the RACE reads into MiXCR, producing one record per CDR3 protein. Among about 350,000 distinct CDR3 sequences listed, about 6.9% were seen once. The time point here: patch test 2, 6 weeks after DPC sensitization. The sample's treatment: therapeutic diphenylcyclopropenone sensitization with weekly scalp DPC. Sequenced material: whole blood, taken in connection with sensitization to the hapten diphenylcyclopropenone (DPC). The receptors come from a young woman with alopecia areata. Some clones in this sample may be carry-over from other donors' samples.

This clonotype occurred a few times. V usage is TRBV7-9 and J usage is TRBJ2-1; the D gene is possibly TRBD1 (6 bases). V gave up 3 bases and J gave up 9 bases, with 15 bases separating them. Germline V lookup: CDR1 SEHNR, CDR2 FQNEAQ (reference sequence). The CDR3 has 14 residues. The CDR3 protein is CASSLNTGPPEQFF. CDR3 coding DNA: TGTGCCAGCAGCTTGAATACAGGGCCCCCTGAGCAGTTCTTC.

At least ten counts were recorded for this clonotype. This chain uses TRBV6-6 with TRBJ1-3; D not certain. This CDR3 comprises 15 residues. The germline V and J ends were trimmed by 2 bases and 4 bases, with 12 bases remaining between them. The germline V gene has CDR1 MNHNY and CDR2 SVGAGI (reference sequence). CDR3 loop: CASSYEGSWGNTIYF. CDR3 nucleotide sequence: TGTGCCAGCAGTTACGAGGGATCATGGGGAAACACCATATATTTT.

The J gene is TRBJ1-6, the V gene TRBV7-3; D ambiguous. This CDR3 spans 13 amino acids. Germline loops: CDR1 SGHTA, CDR2 FQGTGA. Trimming stripped 5 bases from V and 9 bases from J, with 11 bases between. CDR3 protein: CASSPSGGSPLHF. CDR3 in DNA: TGTGCCAGCAGCCCAAGTGGCGGTTCACCCCTCCACTTT.

In regard to this clonotype: This clone may be a read error of a much larger clone one base away. The V call is TRBV4-1, the J call TRBJ1-2; no clear D. Germline V CDR1 and CDR2: MGHRA, YSYEKL. CDR3 length equals 14 residues. The CDR3 here is CASSQVGEGYGFTF. Here the CDR3 DNA reads TGCGCCAGCAGCCAAGTAGGAGAGGGCTATGGCTTCACCTTC.

The rearrangement links TRBV7-9 to TRBJ2-2; TRBD1 agrees at 9 bases. This CDR3 comprises 14 residues. Germline V gives CDR1 SEHNR, CDR2 FQNEAQ (reference sequence). The V segment lost 10 bases and the J segment 1 base; nucleotides outside the gene matches: 4. The CDR3 DNA reads TGTGCCATACAGGGGGCAAAGAACACCGGGGAGCTGTTTTTT. Translating it yields CAIQGAKNTGELFF.

The J gene is TRBJ2-3, the V gene TRBV9; 8 bases line up with TRBD2. Trimming took 1 base from V and 2 from J; bases not matched to a gene: 12. Germline V lookup: CDR1 SGDLS, CDR2 YYNGEE. The CDR3 spans 18 residues. The CDR3 loop is CASSVQMSTGGYTDTQYF. CDR3 coding DNA: TGTGCCAGCAGCGTACAAATGTCTACGGGGGGGTACACAGATACGCAGTATTTT.

This clonotype was counted only a few times. This chain uses TRBV7-9 with TRBJ2-1; D not resolved. The CDR3 spans 13 residues. Germline values: CDR1 SEHNR, CDR2 FQNEAQ (reference sequence). Deletions cut 8 bases from V and 3 bases from J, with 11 bases between. The CDR3 DNA is TGTGCCAGCGAAGCCCGGAGCTACAATGAGCAGTTCTTC. This codes for CASEARSYNEQFF.

This clonotype occurred many times. The rearrangement links TRBV20-1 to TRBJ1-5; D is possibly TRBD1 (5 bases). With 2 bases removed from V and 4 bases from J, the gap between germline ends came to 15 bases. The CDR3 runs 15 residues. CDR1 DFQATT and CDR2 SNEGSKA come from the germline V gene (reference sequence). The CDR3 sequence: CSARSPGRRNQPQHF. The CDR3 DNA is TGCAGTGCTAGATCGCCGGGGCGTCGAAATCAGCCCCAGCATTTT.

This chain uses TRBV24-1 with TRBJ2-6, with D uncertain. The ends were cut back, 1 base at V and 2 bases at J, with 2 bases in the middle. The germline gives CDR1 KGHDR, CDR2 SFDVKD. This CDR3 has 14 residues. The CDR3 region is CATSDLTGANVLTF. The CDR3 nucleotides read TGTGCCACCAGTGATTTAACTGGGGCCAACGTCCTGACTTTC.

This clonotype was counted many times. This chain uses TRBV11-2 with TRBJ1-1; tentative D call: TRBD1 (5 bases). This CDR3 spans 14 amino acids. Germline CDR1 reads SGHAT; CDR2 reads FQNNGV. V shed 3 bases and J shed 10 bases, with 18 bases lying between them. CDR3 loop: CASSFRDQGPRAFF. The CDR3 DNA reads TGTGCCAGCAGCTTTAGGGACCAGGGCCCGAGAGCTTTCTTT.

This clonotype came up many times. The chain carries TRBV6-6 and TRBJ1-1, with a tentative D call TRBD1 (6 bases). The V gene lost 11 bases and the J gene lost 0 bases, with 13 bases spanning the gap. Germline V gene sequence: CDR1 MNHNY, CDR2 SVGAGI (reference sequence). The CDR3 is 13 amino acids. CDR3 region: CAAKDSLNTEAFF. CDR3 nucleotide sequence: TGTGCCGCGAAGGACAGCTTGAACACTGAAGCTTTCTTT.

The sample holds many counts of this clonotype. This chain joins TRBV25-1 and TRBJ2-7; no firm D call. Trimming took 4 bases from V and 4 from J, leaving 2 bases between them. CDR1 and CDR2 (germline): MGHDK, SYGVNS. The CDR3 contains 10 residues. CDR3 in amino acids: CASSGYEQYF. In DNA, the CDR3 is TGTGCCAGCAGTGGTTACGAGCAGTACTTC.

Ten or more counts support this clonotype. The V and J genes are TRBV6-2 or TRBV6-3 and TRBJ2-7; weak D call: TRBD1 (6 bases). Trimming removed 2 bases from V and 2 bases from J, with 13 bases in between. The CDR3 loop spans 15 amino acids. The germline V gene has CDR1 MNHEY and CDR2 SVGEGT. The CDR3 protein is CASSYAGTLAYEQYF. Written as DNA, the CDR3 is TGTGCCAGCAGTTACGCAGGGACATTAGCCTACGAGCAGTACTTC.

This clonotype was seen many times. DNA for the CDR3: TGTGCTAGTGGCCCATCGGCCCTGGGGACCGGGGAGCTGTTTTTT. Translated, it gives CASGPSALGTGELFF. The chain uses TRBV12-5 and TRBJ2-2; D not certain. The V gene lost 6 bases and the J gene lost 5 bases, with 16 bases spanning the gap. Germline values: CDR1 LGHNT, CDR2 FRNRAP. The CDR3 sequence is 15 residues long.

This clonotype was detected only a few times. The V gene is TRBV7-9, the J gene TRBJ2-5; D call uncertain. Trimming stripped 6 bases from V and 1 base from J, with 9 bases between. The CDR3 has 13 amino acids. Germline loops: CDR1 SEHNR, CDR2 FQNEAQ (reference sequence). CDR3 DNA sequence: TGTGCCAGCAGTCCCGCGGCCCAAGAGACCCAGTACTTC. Translated: CASSPAAQETQYF. Variable domain in full (rest from reference TRBV7-9 and TRBJ2-5): DTGVSQNPRHKITKRGQNVTFRCDPISEHNRLYWYRQTLGQGPEFLTYFQNEAQLEKSRLLSDRFSAERPKGSFSTLEIQRTEQGDSAMYLCASSPAAQETQYFGPGTRLLVL.

This chain joins TRBV9 and TRBJ2-3; D possibly uses TRBD1 or TRBD2 (5 bases each). The CDR3 is 15 amino acids. Germline CDR1 SGDLS, CDR2 YYNGEE. The germline V and J ends were trimmed by 0 bases and 4 bases, with 12 bases remaining between them. CDR3 sequence: CASSVVQGTPDTQYF. DNA for the CDR3: TGTGCCAGCAGCGTAGTCCAAGGGACCCCAGATACGCAGTATTTT.

The chain uses TRBV9 and TRBJ2-3; D is possibly TRBD2 (6 bases). Between the trimmed V and J ends, which lost 0 bases and 4 bases, there was a span of 18 bases. The CDR3 length is 17 residues. The V gene's germline CDR1 is SGDLS and CDR2 YYNGEE. The DNA for the CDR3 is TGTGCCAGCAGCGTAGTAGCTGCGGGGACGCACCCAGATACGCAGTATTTT. This sequence encodes CASSVVAAGTHPDTQYF.

In its sample, this clonotype was seen a few times. This rearrangement joins TRBV5-6 to TRBJ2-5; the D gene is possibly TRBD1 (5 bases). Germline CDR1 SGHDT, CDR2 YYEEEE. Between the trimmed V and J ends, which lost 5 bases and 1 base, there was a span of 15 bases. The CDR3 has 15 amino acids. CDR3 residues: CASREHGTGQETQYF. Written as DNA, the CDR3 is TGTGCCAGCAGGGAACACGGCACAGGCCAAGAGACCCAGTACTTC.